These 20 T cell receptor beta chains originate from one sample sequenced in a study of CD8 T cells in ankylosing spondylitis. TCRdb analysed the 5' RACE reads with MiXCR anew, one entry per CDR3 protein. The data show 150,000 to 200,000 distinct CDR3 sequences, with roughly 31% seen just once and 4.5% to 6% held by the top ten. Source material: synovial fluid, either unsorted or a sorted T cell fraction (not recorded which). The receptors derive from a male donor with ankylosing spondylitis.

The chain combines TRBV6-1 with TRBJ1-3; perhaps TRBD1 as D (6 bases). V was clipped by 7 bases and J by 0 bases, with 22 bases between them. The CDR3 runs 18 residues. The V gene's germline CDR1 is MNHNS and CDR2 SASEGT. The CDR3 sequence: CASTRQSPGATSGNTIYF. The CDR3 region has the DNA TGTGCCAGCACTCGTCAGAGCCCAGGGGCGACCTCTGGAAACACCATATATTTT.

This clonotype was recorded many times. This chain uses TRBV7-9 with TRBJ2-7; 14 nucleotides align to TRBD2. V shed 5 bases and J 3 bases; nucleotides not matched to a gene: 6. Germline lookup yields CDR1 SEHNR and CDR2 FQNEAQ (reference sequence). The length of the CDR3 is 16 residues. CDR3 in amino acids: CASSGGLAGVNYEQYF. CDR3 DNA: TGTGCCAGCAGCGGGGGACTAGCGGGAGTTAACTACGAGCAGTACTTC.

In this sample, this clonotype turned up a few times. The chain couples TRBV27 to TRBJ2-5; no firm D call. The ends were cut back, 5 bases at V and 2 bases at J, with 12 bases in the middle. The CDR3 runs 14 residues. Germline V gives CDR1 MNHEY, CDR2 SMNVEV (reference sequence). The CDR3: CASSQAYWQETQYF. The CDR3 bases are TGTGCCAGCAGTCAAGCTTATTGGCAAGAGACCCAGTACTTC.

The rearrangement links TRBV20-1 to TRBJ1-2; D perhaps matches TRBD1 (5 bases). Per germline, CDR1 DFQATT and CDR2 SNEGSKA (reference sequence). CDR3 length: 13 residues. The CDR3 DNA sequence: TGCAGCTGGGGCGGGGCTCGGGGCTATGGCTACACCTTC. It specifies CSWGGARGYGYTF.

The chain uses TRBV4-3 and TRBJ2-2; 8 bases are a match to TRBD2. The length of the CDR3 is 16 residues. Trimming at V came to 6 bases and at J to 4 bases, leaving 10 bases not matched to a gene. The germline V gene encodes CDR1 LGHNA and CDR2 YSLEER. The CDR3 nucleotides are TGCGCCAGCAGTCCCGGGACTAGTTGGAGCACCGGGGAGCTGTTTTTT. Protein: CASSPGTSWSTGELFF.

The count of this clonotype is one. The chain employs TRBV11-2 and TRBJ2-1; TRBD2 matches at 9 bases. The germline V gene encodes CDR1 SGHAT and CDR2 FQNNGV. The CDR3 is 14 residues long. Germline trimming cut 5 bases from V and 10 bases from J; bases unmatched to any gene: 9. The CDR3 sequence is CASSDGLALGEQFF. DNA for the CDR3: TGTGCCAGCAGCGACGGACTAGCGCTTGGAGAGCAGTTCTTC.

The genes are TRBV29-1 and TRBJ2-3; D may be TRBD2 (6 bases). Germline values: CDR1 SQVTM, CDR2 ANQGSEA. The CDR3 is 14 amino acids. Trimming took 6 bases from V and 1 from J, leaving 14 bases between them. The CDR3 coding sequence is TGCAGCGTCTCTTTAGCGGCCCGCACAGATACGCAGTATTTT. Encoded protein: CSVSLAARTDTQYF.

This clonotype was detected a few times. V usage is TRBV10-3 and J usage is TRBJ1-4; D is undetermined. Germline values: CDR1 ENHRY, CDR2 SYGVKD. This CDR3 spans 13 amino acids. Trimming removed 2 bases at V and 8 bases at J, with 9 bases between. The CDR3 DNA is TGTGCCATCAGTGAGGGAGTAGGGGAAAAACTGTTTTTT. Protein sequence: CAISEGVGEKLFF.

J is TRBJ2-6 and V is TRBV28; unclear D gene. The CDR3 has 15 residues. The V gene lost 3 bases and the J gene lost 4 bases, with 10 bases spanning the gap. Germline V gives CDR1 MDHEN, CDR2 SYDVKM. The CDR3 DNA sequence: TGTGCCAGCAGTTTGGGTCAGTTCGGGGCCAACGTCCTGACTTTC. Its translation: CASSLGQFGANVLTF.

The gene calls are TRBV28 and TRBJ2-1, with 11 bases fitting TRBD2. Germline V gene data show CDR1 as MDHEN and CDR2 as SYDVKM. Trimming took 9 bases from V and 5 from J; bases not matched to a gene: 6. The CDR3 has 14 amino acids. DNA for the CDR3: TGTGCCAGTTTAACTAGCGGGAGAAACAATGAGCAGTTCTTC. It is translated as CASLTSGRNNEQFF.

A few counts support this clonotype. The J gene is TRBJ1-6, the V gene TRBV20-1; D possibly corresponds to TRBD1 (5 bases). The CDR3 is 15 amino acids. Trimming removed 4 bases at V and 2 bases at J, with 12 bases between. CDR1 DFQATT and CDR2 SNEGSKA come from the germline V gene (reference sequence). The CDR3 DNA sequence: TGCAGTGCTATAAGGGGAGGCGCCTATAATTCACCCCTCCACTTT. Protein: CSAIRGGAYNSPLHF.

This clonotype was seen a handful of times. Written as DNA, the CDR3 is TGTGCCAGCAGTGGGCCAGGGGGATACAATGAGCAGTTCTTC. Its translation is CASSGPGGYNEQFF. This chain connects TRBV6-1 to TRBJ2-1; 7 bases agree with TRBD1. The germline V gene has CDR1 MNHNS and CDR2 SASEGT. This CDR3 is built from 14 residues. V was clipped by 4 bases and J by 4 bases; unmatched bases: 4.

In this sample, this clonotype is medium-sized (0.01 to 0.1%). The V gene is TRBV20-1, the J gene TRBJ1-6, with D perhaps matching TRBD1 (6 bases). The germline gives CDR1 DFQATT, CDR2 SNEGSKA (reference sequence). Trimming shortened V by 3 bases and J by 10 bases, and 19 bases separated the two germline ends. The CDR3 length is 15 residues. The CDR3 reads CSASAITGLLSPLHF. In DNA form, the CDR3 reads TGCAGTGCTAGCGCTATTACAGGGCTTTTGTCACCCCTCCACTTT.

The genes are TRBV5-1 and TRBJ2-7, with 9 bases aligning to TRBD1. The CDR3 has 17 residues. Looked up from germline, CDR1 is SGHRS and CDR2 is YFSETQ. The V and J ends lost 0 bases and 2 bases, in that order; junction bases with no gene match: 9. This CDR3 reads CASSLAPVGTGPYEQYF. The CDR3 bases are TGCGCCAGCAGCTTGGCCCCGGTTGGGACAGGGCCCTACGAGCAGTACTTC. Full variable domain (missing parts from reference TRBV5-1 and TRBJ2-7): KAGVTQTPRYLIKTRGQQVTLSCSPISGHRSVSWYQQTPGQGLQFLFEYFSETQRNKGNFPGRFSGRQFSNSRSEMNVSTLELGDSALYLCASSLAPVGTGPYEQYFGPGTRLTVT.

CDR3 loop: CSVPGNTEAFF. The CDR3 DNA reads as TGCAGTGTCCCAGGGAACACTGAAGCTTTCTTT. This chain links TRBV20-1 with TRBJ1-1; D gene uncertain. Per germline, CDR1 DFQATT and CDR2 SNEGSKA (reference sequence). The V end lost 7 bases, the J end lost 1 base, and 7 bases lay between the germline ends. The CDR3 runs 11 residues.

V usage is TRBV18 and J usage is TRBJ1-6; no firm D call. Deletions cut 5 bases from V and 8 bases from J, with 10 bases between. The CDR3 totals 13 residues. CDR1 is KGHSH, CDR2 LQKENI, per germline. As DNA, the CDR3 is TGTGCCAGCTCATCCTCGGCCGATTCACCCCTCCACTTT. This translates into CASSSSADSPLHF.

CDR3 DNA: TGTGCCAGCAGTGAAGCTTGGGGGCAGCCCCAGCATTTT. Its translation: CASSEAWGQPQHF. The rearrangement joins TRBV6-1 to TRBJ1-5, with D tentatively TRBD1 (5 bases). The CDR3 contains 13 residues. Deletions cut 0 bases from V and 7 bases from J, with 7 bases between. Looked up from germline, CDR1 is MNHNS and CDR2 is SASEGT.

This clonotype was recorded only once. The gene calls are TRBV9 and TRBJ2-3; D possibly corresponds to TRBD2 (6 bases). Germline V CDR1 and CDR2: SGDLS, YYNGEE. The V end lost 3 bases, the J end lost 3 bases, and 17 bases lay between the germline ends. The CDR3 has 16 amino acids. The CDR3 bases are TGTGCCAGCAGCGCCCACCGACTAGGTGGGACAGATACGCAGTATTTT. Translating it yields CASSAHRLGGTDTQYF.

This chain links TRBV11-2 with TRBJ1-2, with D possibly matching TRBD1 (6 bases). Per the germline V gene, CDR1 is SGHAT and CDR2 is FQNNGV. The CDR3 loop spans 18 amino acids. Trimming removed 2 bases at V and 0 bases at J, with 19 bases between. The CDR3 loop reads CASSLKGSGVSANYGYTF. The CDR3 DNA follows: TGTGCCAGCAGCTTAAAGGGCTCAGGGGTATCAGCTAACTATGGCTACACCTTC.

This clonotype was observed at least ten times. The CDR3 loop is CASSQDWGNTEAFF. CDR3 nucleotide sequence: TGTGCCAGCAGCCAAGATTGGGGGAACACTGAAGCTTTCTTT. The gene calls are TRBV4-2 and TRBJ1-1; D gene ambiguous. Germline V gene sequence: CDR1 LGHNA, CDR2 YNFKEQ. V was cut by 0 bases and J by 1 base, with 6 bases left in between. The CDR3 loop spans 14 amino acids.